This T cell receptor beta chain is drawn from a study of T cells in Graves' hyperthyroidism and ophthalmopathy. Trimming shortened V by 3 bases and J by 11 bases, and 11 bases separated the two germline ends. Germline V gene sequence: CDR1 SGDLS, CDR2 YYNGEE. CDR3 length equals 11 residues. In this sample, this clonotype turned up many times. TCR beta CDR3 regions were amplified from RNA. The study used the HTBI primer set for a first-round RT-PCR of the TCR CDR3. TCRdb reanalysed the multiplex PCR reads using MiXCR and keeps one entry per CDR3 protein. The sample shows about 280,000 distinct CDR3 sequences, less than 30% of them seen only once.

The sequenced material came from blood. The clonotype comes from a man aged 35 to 55 with Graves' hyperthyroidism that later progressed to Graves' ophthalmopathy. The chain has TRBV9 and TRBJ2-5; D unclear. The CDR3 here is CASSGPGVQYF. The CDR3 bases are TGTGCCAGCAGCGGCCCAGGAGTTCAGTACTTC.